This TCR beta chain was retrieved from a study of blood T cell repertoires in COVID-19. Overall study: Samples representing acute and convalescent COVID-19 were sourced from the United States, Italy and Spain. PBMCs, B-cell-depleted T cells, or T cells were the source of the cDNA or gDNA that made up the material.

J was trimmed by 7 bases and V by 6 bases; bases with no gene match: 10. The CDR3 is 14 amino acids. CDR1 is SGHTA and CDR2 is FQGTGA in the germline V gene. Per the authors' pipeline: Researchers report that nucleated cell counts were estimated from reference gene primer amplification. Measured with immunoSEQ multiplex PCR; TCRdb has only the in-frame clones, and not every one. From that table come the V and J calls and clone size; the DNA was used to work out D and trimming. This sample has about 50,000 clones, with about nine tenths found just once. This chain uses TRBV7-3 with TRBJ1-2; 8 bases line up with TRBD1. Sample: peripheral blood. This sequence originates from a human donor in a cohort sampled during active COVID-19. The CDR3 sequence is CASRPTGAEGGYTF. DNA for the CDR3: TGTGCCAGCAGGCCGACAGGGGCTGAGGGTGGCTACACCTTC.